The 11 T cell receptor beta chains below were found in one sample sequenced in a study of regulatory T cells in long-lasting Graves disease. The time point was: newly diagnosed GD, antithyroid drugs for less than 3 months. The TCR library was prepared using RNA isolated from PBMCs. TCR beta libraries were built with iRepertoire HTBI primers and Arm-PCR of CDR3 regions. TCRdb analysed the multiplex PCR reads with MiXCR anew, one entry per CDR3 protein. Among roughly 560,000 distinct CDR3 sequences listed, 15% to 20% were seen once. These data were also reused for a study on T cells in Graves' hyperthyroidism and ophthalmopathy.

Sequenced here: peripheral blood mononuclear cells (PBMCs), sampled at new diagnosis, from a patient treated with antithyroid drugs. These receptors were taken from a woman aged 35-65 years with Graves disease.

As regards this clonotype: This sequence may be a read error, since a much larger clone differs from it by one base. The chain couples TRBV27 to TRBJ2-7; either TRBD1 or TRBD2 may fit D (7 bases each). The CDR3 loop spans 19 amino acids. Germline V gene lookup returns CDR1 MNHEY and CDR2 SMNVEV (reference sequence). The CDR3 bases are TGTGCCAGCAGCGGTAAAGGGGGGGTACAGGGGATTGGCTCCTACAAGCAGTACTTC. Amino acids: CASSGKGGVQGIGSYKQYF.

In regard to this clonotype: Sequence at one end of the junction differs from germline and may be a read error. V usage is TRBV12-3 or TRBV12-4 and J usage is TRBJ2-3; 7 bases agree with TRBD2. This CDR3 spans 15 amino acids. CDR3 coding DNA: TGCGCCAGCAGTGAGTCAATCGGGGGGTCATATACGCAGTATTTT. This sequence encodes CASSESIGGSYTQYF.

The CDR3 reads CSVEERVRADTQYF. CDR3 sequence (DNA): TGCAGCGTTGAAGAGAGGGTGAGGGCGGATACGCAGTATTTT. The chain combines TRBV29-1 with TRBJ2-3; possibly TRBD2 for D (5 bases). This CDR3 region has 14 residues. V was trimmed by 0 bases and J by 6 bases, leaving 13 bases between them. The germline V gene encodes CDR1 SQVTM and CDR2 ANQGSEA.

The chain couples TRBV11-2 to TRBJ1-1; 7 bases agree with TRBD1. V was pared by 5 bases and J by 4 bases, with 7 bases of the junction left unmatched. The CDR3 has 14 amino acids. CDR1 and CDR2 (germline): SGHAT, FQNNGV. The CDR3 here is CASSPRQGRTEAFF. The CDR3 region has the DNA TGTGCCAGCAGCCCTAGACAGGGACGCACTGAAGCTTTCTTT.

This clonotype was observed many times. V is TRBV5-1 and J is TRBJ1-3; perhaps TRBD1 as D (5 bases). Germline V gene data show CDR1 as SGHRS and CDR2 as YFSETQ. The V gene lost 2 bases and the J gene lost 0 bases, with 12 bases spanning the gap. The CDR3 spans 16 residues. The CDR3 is CASSFSTVSSGNTIYF. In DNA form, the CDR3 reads TGCGCCAGCAGCTTTTCGACAGTCTCCTCTGGAAACACCATATATTTT.

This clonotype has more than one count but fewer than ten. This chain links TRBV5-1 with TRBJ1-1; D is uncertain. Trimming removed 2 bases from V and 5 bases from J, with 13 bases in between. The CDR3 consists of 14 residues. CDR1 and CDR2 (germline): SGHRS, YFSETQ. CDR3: CASSFGLAGTEAFF. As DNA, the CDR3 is TGCGCCAGCAGCTTTGGCCTGGCGGGGACTGAAGCTTTCTTT.

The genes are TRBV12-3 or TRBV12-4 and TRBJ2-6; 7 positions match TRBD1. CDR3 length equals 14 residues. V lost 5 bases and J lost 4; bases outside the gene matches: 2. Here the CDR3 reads CASSRTGGANVLTF. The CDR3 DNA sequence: TGTGCCAGCAGTCGGACAGGAGGGGCCAACGTCCTGACTTTC.

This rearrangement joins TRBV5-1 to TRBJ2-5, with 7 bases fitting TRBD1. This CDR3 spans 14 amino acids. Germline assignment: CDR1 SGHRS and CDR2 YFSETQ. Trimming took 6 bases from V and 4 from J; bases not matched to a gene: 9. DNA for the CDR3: TGCGCCAGCACCGACAGGGAAGTTAGAGAGACCCAGTACTTC. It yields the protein CASTDREVRETQYF.

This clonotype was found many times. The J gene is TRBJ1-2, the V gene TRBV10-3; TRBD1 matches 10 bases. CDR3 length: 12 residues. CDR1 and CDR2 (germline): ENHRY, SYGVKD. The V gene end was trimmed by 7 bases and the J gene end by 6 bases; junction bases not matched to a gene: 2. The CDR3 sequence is CAITGTGDGYTF. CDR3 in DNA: TGTGCCATCACCGGGACAGGGGATGGCTACACCTTC.

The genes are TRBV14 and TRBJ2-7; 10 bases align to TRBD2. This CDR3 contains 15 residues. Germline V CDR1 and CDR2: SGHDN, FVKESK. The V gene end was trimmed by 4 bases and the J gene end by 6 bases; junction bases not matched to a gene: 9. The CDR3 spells CASSLLTSGPLEQYF. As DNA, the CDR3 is TGTGCCAGCAGCCTACTGACTAGCGGGCCTCTCGAGCAGTACTTC.

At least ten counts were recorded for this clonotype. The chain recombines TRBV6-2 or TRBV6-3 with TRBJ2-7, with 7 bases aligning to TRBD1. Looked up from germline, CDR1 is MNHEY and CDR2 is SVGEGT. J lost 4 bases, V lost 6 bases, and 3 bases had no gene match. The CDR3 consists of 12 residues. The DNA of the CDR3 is TGTGCCAGCAGCGTGACAGGGTACGAGCAGTACTTC. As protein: CASSVTGYEQYF.